A selection of T cell receptor beta chains follows, all from one sample in a study of blood T cells in healthy people across ages. TCRdb called the 5' RACE reads again in MiXCR, with one record for every CDR3 protein. The sample has 1.5 million to 2 million distinct CDR3 sequences; 25% to 30% are singletons. The specimen sequenced was blood. These receptor sequences come from a woman aged 25 to 39 in good health. The CDR3 runs from the conserved cysteine through the conserved F or W. A D gene is named only where the DNA matches it firmly. Not all rows give a size; the values are once, few, many and, for expanded clones, a class.

d_gene | j_gene | v_gene | abundance | CDR3nt | CDR3aa
NA | TRBJ2-1 | TRBV7-9 | NA | TGTGCCAGCAGGGACCCCCCCAGCCAACCGCAGGTTGATGAGCAGTTCTTC | CASRDPPSQPQVDEQFF
NA | TRBJ1-6 | TRBV6-6 | few | TGTGCCAGCACCGACGGGGGACCCCTCCACTTT | CASTDGGPLHF
NA | TRBJ2-1 | TRBV7-6 | NA | TGTGCCAGCGGGACCATAGCGGCTTCCTACAATGAGCAGTTCTTC | CASGTIAASYNEQFF
TRBD2 | TRBJ2-7 | TRBV7-9 | few | TGTGCCAGCAGCTTATTTACTAGCGGGAGGACTGTCTTCCACGAGCAGTACTTC | CASSLFTSGRTVFHEQYF
NA | TRBJ1-1 | TRBV18 | few | TGTGCCAGCTCACCAGGAAACAGGGAAGCTTTCTTT | CASSPGNREAFF
NA | TRBJ1-6 | TRBV21-1 | NA | TGTGCCAGCAGCAAAACCCCCCCTGGGCAGGGGAGGCATTCACCCCTCCACTTT | CASSKTPPGQGRHSPLHF
NA | TRBJ2-3 | TRBV3-1 | few | TGTGCCAGCAGCCTGTTGGGGTTTTCAGATACGCAGTATTTT | CASSLLGFSDTQYF
NA | TRBJ2-1 | TRBV12-3/TRBV12-4 | few | TGTGCCAGCATCCTTTCCCAGGCTGGAAAGCAGTTCTTC | CASILSQAGKQFF
NA | TRBJ2-3 | TRBV6-5 | few | TGTGCTAGCAGTTACTCGCGGCCAGGGTCCACAGATACGCAGTATTTT | CASSYSRPGSTDTQYF
NA | TRBJ2-7 | TRBV28 | NA | TGTGCCAGCAGGCCACCCGGGACACTTTACGAGCAGTACTTC | CASRPPGTLYEQYF
NA | TRBJ1-5 | TRBV10-3 | NA | TGTGCCATCCAGCCAGGCCTAGGTCAGCCCCAGCATTTT | CAIQPGLGQPQHF
NA | TRBJ2-1 | TRBV10-3 | few | TGTGCCATCAGCCCCGAACCTAGCGCCGAGCAGTTCTTC | CAISPEPSAEQFF
TRBD1 | TRBJ2-3 | TRBV20-1 | NA | TGCAGTGCTAGAGAAGCGACAGGGGCAGATACGCAGTATTTT | CSAREATGADTQYF
NA | TRBJ2-5 | TRBV20-1 | NA | TGCGGAGTGGCAGGGGTGGCAGAGACCCAGTACTTC | CGVAGVAETQYF
NA | TRBJ1-2 | TRBV16 | NA | TGTGCCAGCAGCCTCCCCCGGAAGAGGGGATATGGCTACACCTTC | CASSLPRKRGYGYTF
NA | TRBJ2-5 | TRBV15 | NA | TGTGCCACCAGCAGAGCCCCAGCCCCTGGGGCCCAGTACTTC | CATSRAPAPGAQYF
NA | TRBJ2-7 | TRBV18 | NA | TGTGCCAGCTCACTGGACAGATCTCCTAACGAGCAGTACTTC | CASSLDRSPNEQYF
TRBD2 | TRBJ2-7 | TRBV5-1 | NA | TGCGCCAGCAGCGCGTCGGGTTCGGGACTAGCGGGGAGCTCCTACGAGCAGTACTTC | CASSASGSGLAGSSYEQYF
NA | TRBJ2-3 | TRBV20-1 | many | TGCAGTGCTATAGGGTCTAGCACAGATACGCAGTATTTT | CSAIGSSTDTQYF
NA | TRBJ1-1 | TRBV28 | few | TGTGCCAGCAGTTTATTAACAGACCTTTACACTGAAGCTTTCTTT | CASSLLTDLYTEAFF
NA | TRBJ2-5 | TRBV20-1 | few | TGCAGTGCTAGAGTAACAGACGGACAAGAGACCCAGTACTTC | CSARVTDGQETQYF
TRBD1 | TRBJ2-7 | TRBV5-1 | many | TGCGCCAGCAGCTTCGGACAGGGGACCTACGAGCAGTACTTC | CASSFGQGTYEQYF
NA | TRBJ2-7 | TRBV10-2 | few | TGCGCCAGCAGTGAAAGGCGCGACGAGCAGTACTTC | CASSERRDEQYF
TRBD1 | TRBJ1-1 | TRBV25-1 | NA | TGTGCCAGCAGTGAAAGGACAGGGGAAGCTTTCTTT | CASSERTGEAFF
NA | TRBJ1-2 | TRBV18 | NA | TGTGCCAGCTCACCAACAACACAAGTATATGGCTACACCTTC | CASSPTTQVYGYTF
NA | TRBJ2-1 | TRBV7-6 | NA | TGTGCCAGCAGCTTAGACCTCTCGCGGGATGCCTACAATGGGCAGTTCTTC | CASSLDLSRDAYNGQFF
NA | TRBJ2-1 | TRBV6-5 | few | TGTGCCAGCAGCCAGACCCTCACGGATGAGCAGTTCTTC | CASSQTLTDEQFF
NA | TRBJ2-1 | TRBV7-9 | few | TGTGCCAGCAGCCCCGACATGTCCTACAATGAGCAGTTCTTC | CASSPDMSYNEQFF
TRBD2 | TRBJ2-3 | TRBV20-1 | few | TGCAGTGCTTTATCCCTAGCGGGGGGTTACACAGATACGCAGTATTTT | CSALSLAGGYTDTQYF
TRBD2 | TRBJ2-5 | TRBV20-1 | many | TGCAGTGCTAGAGGCCTAGCGGGAGGGAGTGAGACCCAGTACTTC | CSARGLAGGSETQYF
NA | TRBJ1-2 | TRBV12-5 | once | TGTGCTAGTGGTTTGGTAGGTTCAATCCATGGCTACACCTTC | CASGLVGSIHGYTF
TRBD2 | TRBJ2-5 | TRBV20-1 | few | TGCAGTGCTAGAGATTCCCGTAGGACTAGCGGGATTGAGACCCAGTACTTC | CSARDSRRTSGIETQYF
NA | TRBJ2-1 | TRBV20-1 | few | TGCAGTGCCAACGTAATTAAGACACCTCGCTCCTACAATGAGCAGTTCTTC | CSANVIKTPRSYNEQFF
NA | TRBJ1-2 | TRBV7-2 | NA | TGTGCCAGCACTTGGGGGCCTAACTATGGCTACACCTTC | CASTWGPNYGYTF
TRBD1 | TRBJ1-2 | TRBV20-1 | NA | TGCAGTGCTGAGGCCGGGACAGGGGAAAGCGGCTACACCTTC | CSAEAGTGESGYTF
NA | TRBJ2-3 | TRBV6-6 | NA | TGTGCCAGCACCAACAGGTTTATGGCAGATACGCAGTATTTT | CASTNRFMADTQYF
TRBD1 | TRBJ2-1 | TRBV5-5 | NA | TGTGCCAGCAGCCCGGAGGGGACAGGGGAGTTTGAGCAGTTCTTC | CASSPEGTGEFEQFF
NA | TRBJ2-3 | TRBV9 | NA | TGTGCCAGCAGCGTAGACCCTCTCGATACGCAGTATTTT | CASSVDPLDTQYF
TRBD2 | TRBJ2-1 | TRBV2 | NA | TGTGCCAGCAGTGAGATTTTCGGGGGACTAGCGGGAGGGGCGTACAATGAGCAGTTCTTC | CASSEIFGGLAGGAYNEQFF
NA | TRBJ2-2 | TRBV12-3/TRBV12-4 | few | TGTGCCAGCAGTTTTCAGGGTAACACCGGGGAGCTGTTTTTT | CASSFQGNTGELFF
TRBD2 | TRBJ2-4 | TRBV10-3 | NA | TGTGCCATCAGGGGGACTAGCGGGAGATATAATGAGCAGTACTTC | CAIRGTSGRYNEQYF
NA | TRBJ2-5 | TRBV6-1 | few | TGTGCCAGCAGTGAAGCGTGGGCCCAGTACTTC | CASSEAWAQYF
NA | TRBJ2-7 | TRBV25-1 | few | TGTGCCAGCAGTGATCCGGACAGATACGAGCAGTACTTC | CASSDPDRYEQYF
TRBD1 | TRBJ1-1 | TRBV27 | few | TGTGCCAGCAGAACTAACAACAGGGGCTCTGAAGCTTTCTTT | CASRTNNRGSEAFF
NA | TRBJ1-4 | TRBV27 | NA | TGTGCCAGCAGTCCCCTCTATGGGACTAATGAAAAACTGTTTTTT | CASSPLYGTNEKLFF
NA | TRBJ2-7 | TRBV7-2 | NA | TGTGCCAGCAGTATGGAGGGGCAACGGGGCTACGAGCAGTACTTC | CASSMEGQRGYEQYF
NA | TRBJ2-3 | TRBV2 | few | TGTGCCAGCAGTAATATCGTACTGGGGGTGGCAGATACGCAGTATTTT | CASSNIVLGVADTQYF
NA | TRBJ2-1 | TRBV3-1 | few | TGTGCCAGCAGCCAAGATGACAATGAGCAGTTCTTC | CASSQDDNEQFF
TRBD2 | TRBJ2-3 | TRBV7-2 | many | TGTGCCAGCAGCAGATCACTAGCGGGAGCGACGGCAGATACGCAGTATTTT | CASSRSLAGATADTQYF
TRBD1 | TRBJ2-7 | TRBV4-1 | many | TGCGCCAGCAGCCAAGGACAGGGGGCATTCTACGAGCAGTACTTC | CASSQGQGAFYEQYF
NA | TRBJ2-1 | TRBV6-2/TRBV6-3 | NA | TGTGCCAGCAGTGGGTGGGGGACAAAACAGACCCGTGACTGGTTCTTC | CASSGWGTKQTRDWFF
NA | TRBJ2-2 | TRBV18 | NA | TGTGCCAGCTCACCACCGGTAACAGGAGCTTCGAACACCGGGGAGCTGTTTTTT | CASSPPVTGASNTGELFF
NA | TRBJ2-3 | TRBV7-9 | NA | TGTGCCAGCAGCCGGTGGAGTTTGGGAACAGATACGCAGTATTTT | CASSRWSLGTDTQYF
NA | TRBJ1-5 | TRBV20-1 | few | TGCAGTGCTAAGATAACAGGCGGAAATCAGCCCCAGCATTTT | CSAKITGGNQPQHF
NA | TRBJ2-3 | TRBV20-1 | NA | TGCAGTGCTAGAGTCCCCCTCACAGATATGCAGTATTTT | CSARVPLTDMQYF
NA | TRBJ1-2 | TRBV9 | few | TGTGCCAGCAGCCGGCAGGGGCCTGGCTACACCTTC | CASSRQGPGYTF
NA | TRBJ2-3 | TRBV12-3/TRBV12-4 | NA | TGTGCCAGCAGTTTAGCTCAGGGGCGGCGGGATACGCAGTATTTT | CASSLAQGRRDTQYF